A single T cell receptor beta chain is shown here with its context. Here immunoSEQ multiplex PCR was the method, and the copy in TCRdb shows in-frame clones only, minus some. The sample includes around 140,000 clones, around 90% of them seen just once. The CDR3 contains 14 residues. Per the germline V gene, CDR1 is SGHDN and CDR2 is FVKESK. V was trimmed by 3 bases and J by 9 bases, leaving 18 bases between them. These data originate in a study of T cells in localized non-small cell lung cancer. The source of this sequence is a female donor aged 60 or older with stage I lung adenocarcinoma. Sequencing was performed on peripheral blood, taken before any cancer treatment. The V call is TRBV14, the J call TRBJ2-7, with D tentatively TRBD1 (5 bases). The CDR3 DNA is TGTGCCAGCAGCCATAGTCCCCAGGGTAGTTCGCAGTACTTC. Translation: CASSHSPQGSSQYF.